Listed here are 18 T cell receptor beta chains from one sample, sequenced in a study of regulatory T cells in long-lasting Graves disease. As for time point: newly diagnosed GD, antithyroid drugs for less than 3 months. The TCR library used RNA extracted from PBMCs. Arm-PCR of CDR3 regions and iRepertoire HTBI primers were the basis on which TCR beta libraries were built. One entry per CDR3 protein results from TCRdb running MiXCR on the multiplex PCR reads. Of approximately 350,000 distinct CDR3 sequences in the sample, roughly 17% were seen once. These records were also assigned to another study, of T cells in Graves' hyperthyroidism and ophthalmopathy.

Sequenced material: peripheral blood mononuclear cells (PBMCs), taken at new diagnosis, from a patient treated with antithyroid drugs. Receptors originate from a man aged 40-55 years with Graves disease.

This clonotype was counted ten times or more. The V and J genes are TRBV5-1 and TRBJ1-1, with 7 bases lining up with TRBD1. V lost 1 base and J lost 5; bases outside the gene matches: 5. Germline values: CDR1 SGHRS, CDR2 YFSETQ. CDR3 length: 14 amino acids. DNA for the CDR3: TGCGCCAGCAGCTTGTCTGACAGGGTAACTGAAGCTTTCTTT. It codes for CASSLSDRVTEAFF. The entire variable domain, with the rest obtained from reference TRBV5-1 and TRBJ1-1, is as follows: KAGVTQTPRYLIKTRGQQVTLSCSPISGHRSVSWYQQTPGQGLQFLFEYFSETQRNKGNFPGRFSGRQFSNSRSEMNVSTLELGDSALYLCASSLSDRVTEAFFGQGTRLTVV.

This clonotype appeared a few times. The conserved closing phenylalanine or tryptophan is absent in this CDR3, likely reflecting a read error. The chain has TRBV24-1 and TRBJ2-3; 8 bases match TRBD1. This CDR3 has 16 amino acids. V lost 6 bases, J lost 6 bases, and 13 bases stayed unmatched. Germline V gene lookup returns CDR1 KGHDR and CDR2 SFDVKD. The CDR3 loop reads CATSIRTGLRTDTQYS. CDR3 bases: TGTGCCACCAGTATAAGGACAGGGCTTCGTACCGATACGCAGTATTCT.

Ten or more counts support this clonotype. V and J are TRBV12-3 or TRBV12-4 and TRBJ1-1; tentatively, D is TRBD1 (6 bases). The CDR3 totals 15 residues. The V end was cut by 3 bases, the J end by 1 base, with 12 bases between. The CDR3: CASSFDRSSNTEAFF. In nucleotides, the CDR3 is TGTGCCAGCAGTTTTGACAGGAGCTCGAACACTGAAGCTTTCTTT.

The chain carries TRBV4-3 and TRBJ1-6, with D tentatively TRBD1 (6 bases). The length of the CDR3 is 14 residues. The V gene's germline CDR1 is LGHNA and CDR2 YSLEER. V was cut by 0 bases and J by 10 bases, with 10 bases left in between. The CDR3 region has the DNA TGCGCCAGCAGCCAAGAAAGGGGACAATCACCCCTCCACTTT. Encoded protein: CASSQERGQSPLHF.

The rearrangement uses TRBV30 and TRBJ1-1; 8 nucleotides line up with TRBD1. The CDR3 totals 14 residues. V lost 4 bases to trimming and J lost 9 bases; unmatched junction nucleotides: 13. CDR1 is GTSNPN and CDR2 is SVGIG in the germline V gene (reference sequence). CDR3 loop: CAWTGTGGAGKAFF. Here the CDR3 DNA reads TGTGCCTGGACTGGGACAGGAGGGGCAGGAAAAGCTTTCTTT.

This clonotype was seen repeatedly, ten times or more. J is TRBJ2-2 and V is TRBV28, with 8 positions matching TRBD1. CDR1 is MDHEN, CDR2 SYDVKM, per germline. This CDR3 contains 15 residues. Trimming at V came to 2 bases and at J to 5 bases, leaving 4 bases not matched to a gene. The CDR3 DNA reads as TGTGCCAGCAGTTTAACAGGGGGGAGGACCGGGGAGCTGTTTTTT. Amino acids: CASSLTGGRTGELFF.

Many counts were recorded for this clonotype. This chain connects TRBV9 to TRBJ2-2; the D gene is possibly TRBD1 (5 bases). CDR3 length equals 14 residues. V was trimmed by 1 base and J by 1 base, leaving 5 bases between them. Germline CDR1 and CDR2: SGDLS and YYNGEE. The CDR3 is CASSVTGNTGELFF. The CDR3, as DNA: TGTGCCAGCAGCGTAACAGGGAACACCGGGGAGCTGTTTTTT. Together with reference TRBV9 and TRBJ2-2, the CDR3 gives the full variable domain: DSGVTQTPKHLITATGQRVTLRCSPRSGDLSVYWYQQSLDQGLQFLIQYYNGEERAKGNILERFSAQQFPDLHSELNLSSLELGDSALYFCASSVTGNTGELFFGEGSRLTVL.

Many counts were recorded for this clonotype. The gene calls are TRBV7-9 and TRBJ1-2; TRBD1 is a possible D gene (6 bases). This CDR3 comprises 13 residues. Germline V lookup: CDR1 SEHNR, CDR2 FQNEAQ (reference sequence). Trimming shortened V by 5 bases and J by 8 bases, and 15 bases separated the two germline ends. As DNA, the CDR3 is TGTGCCAGCAGCAAACAGGGTAGTAAGGGCTACACCTTC. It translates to CASSKQGSKGYTF.

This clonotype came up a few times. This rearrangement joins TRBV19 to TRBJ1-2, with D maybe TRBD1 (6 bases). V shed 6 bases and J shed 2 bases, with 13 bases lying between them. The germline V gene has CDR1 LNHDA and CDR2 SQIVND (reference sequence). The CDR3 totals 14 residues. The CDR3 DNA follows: TGTGCCAGTAGCTGGACTCAGGGGAACTATGGCTACACCTTC. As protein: CASSWTQGNYGYTF.

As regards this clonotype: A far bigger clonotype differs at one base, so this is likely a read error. DNA for the CDR3: TGTGGCAGCCATCGACAAGGGGGGAACAATGAGCAGTTCTTC. It encodes CGSHRQGGNNEQFF. J is TRBJ2-1 and V is TRBV27; D could derive from TRBD1 or TRBD2 (6 bases each). The CDR3 length is 14 residues. Germline-derived CDR1 and CDR2 are MNHEY and SMNVEV (reference sequence).

The CDR3 DNA reads TGCGCCAGTAAGCGGGGATCCAGCACAGATACGCAGTATTTT. Amino acid sequence: CASKRGSSTDTQYF. This chain uses TRBV5-1 with TRBJ2-3, with 7 bases matching TRBD2. Germline values: CDR1 SGHRS, CDR2 YFSETQ. V lost 8 bases to trimming and J lost 0 bases; unmatched junction nucleotides: 6. The CDR3 runs 14 residues.

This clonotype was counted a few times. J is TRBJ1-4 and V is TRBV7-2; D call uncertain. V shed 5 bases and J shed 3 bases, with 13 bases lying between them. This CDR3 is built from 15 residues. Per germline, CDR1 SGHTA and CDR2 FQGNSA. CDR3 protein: CASSPLGRANEKLFF. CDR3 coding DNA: TGTGCCAGCAGCCCGCTAGGGAGGGCTAATGAAAAACTGTTTTTT.

CDR3: CASSLRLVGPQETQYF. CDR3 DNA sequence: TGTGCCAGCAGCCTCAGACTGGTGGGCCCCCAAGAGACCCAGTACTTC. The gene calls are TRBV7-2 and TRBJ2-5, with D unresolved. V shed 5 bases and J shed 1 base, with 17 bases lying between them. CDR1 is SGHTA and CDR2 is FQGNSA in the germline V gene. The CDR3 consists of 16 residues.

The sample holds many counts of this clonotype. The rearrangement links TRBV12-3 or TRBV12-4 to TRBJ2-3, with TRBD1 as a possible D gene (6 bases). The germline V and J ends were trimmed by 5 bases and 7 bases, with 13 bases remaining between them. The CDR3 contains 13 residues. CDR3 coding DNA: TGTGCCAGCAGTGTGACAGGCCAAAATACGCAGTATTTT. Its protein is CASSVTGQNTQYF.

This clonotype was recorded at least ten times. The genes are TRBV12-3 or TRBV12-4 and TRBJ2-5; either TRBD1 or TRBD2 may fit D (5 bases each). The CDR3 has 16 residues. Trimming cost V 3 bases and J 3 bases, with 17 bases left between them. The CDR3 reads CASSFYGTAAEETQYF. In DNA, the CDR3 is TGTGCCAGCAGTTTTTATGGGACGGCGGCCGAAGAGACCCAGTACTTC.

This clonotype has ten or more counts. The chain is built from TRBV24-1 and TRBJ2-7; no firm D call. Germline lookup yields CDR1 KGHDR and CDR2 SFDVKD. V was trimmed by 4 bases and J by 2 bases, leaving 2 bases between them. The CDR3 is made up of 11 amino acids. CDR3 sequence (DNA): TGTGCCACCAGTGACCCCTACGAGCAGTACTTC. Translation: CATSDPYEQYF.

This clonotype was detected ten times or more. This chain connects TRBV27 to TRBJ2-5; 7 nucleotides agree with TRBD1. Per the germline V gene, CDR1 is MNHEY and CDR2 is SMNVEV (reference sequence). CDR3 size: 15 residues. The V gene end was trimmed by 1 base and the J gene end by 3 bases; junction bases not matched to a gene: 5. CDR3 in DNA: TGTGCCAGCAGTTTATTAGGGACAGCCAAAGAGACCCAGTACTTC. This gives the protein CASSLLGTAKETQYF.

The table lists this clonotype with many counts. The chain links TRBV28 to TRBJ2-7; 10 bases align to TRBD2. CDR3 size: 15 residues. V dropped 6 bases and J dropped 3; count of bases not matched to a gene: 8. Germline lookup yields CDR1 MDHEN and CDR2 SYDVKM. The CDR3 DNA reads TGTGCCAGCAGCAAACGGACTAGCGGACTCTACGAGCAGTACTTC. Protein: CASSKRTSGLYEQYF.